What follows are 16 T cell receptor beta chains derived from one specimen sequenced in a study of blood T cells in healthy people across ages. With a J-beta primer mix and a sample-barcoded 5' primer, a second PCR ran about 7 to 11 cycles. TCRdb used MiXCR to reprocess the 5' RACE reads, holding one entry per CDR3 protein. The sample consists of about 1.5 million distinct CDR3 sequences, roughly two fifths of them appearing once. What was sequenced was blood. All receptors come from a woman under 30 in good health.

Points on this clonotype: A junction boundary mismatches the germline segment, possibly from a read error. The V call is TRBV4-1, the J call TRBJ1-2, with D perhaps matching TRBD1 (5 bases). Germline V gene lookup returns CDR1 MGHRA and CDR2 YSYEKL. This CDR3 comprises 13 residues. The CDR3 reads CAGSQDGGRLPTF. The DNA of the CDR3 is TGCGCCGGCAGCCAAGATGGGGGACGGCTTCCCACCTTC.

The rearrangement uses TRBV7-9 and TRBJ1-1; D not certain. Trimming pared 1 base from V and 3 bases from J, leaving 6 bases between. The CDR3 runs to 13 residues. The germline CDR1 and CDR2 sequences are SEHNR and FQNEAQ (reference sequence). The CDR3 nucleotides are TGTGCCAGCAGCTTAGAGCGGTACACTGAAGCTTTCTTT. It yields the protein CASSLERYTEAFF.

This clonotype was seen once. The chain links TRBV6-5 to TRBJ2-1; TRBD2 agrees at 10 bases. Looked up from germline, CDR1 is MNHEY and CDR2 is SVGAGI. CDR3 length: 19 amino acids. V shed 0 bases, J shed 3 bases, and the junction held 11 bases outside the gene matches. CDR3 coding DNA: TGTGCCAGCAGTTACTCCGGGACAGTAGCGGGGGGCCTCTACAATGAGCAGTTCTTC. Translated, it gives CASSYSGTVAGGLYNEQFF.

The gene calls are TRBV28 and TRBJ2-1, with a tentative D call TRBD2 (5 bases). From germline, CDR1 is MDHEN and CDR2 SYDVKM. Trimming left V 10 bases short and J 6 bases short, with 19 bases between. This CDR3 is 14 amino acids long. Written as DNA, the CDR3 is TGTGCCACCAATAGCGTGACCTCGGGCAATGAGCAGTTCTTC. This translates into CATNSVTSGNEQFF. The full variable domain, in which reference TRBV28 and TRBJ2-1 provide the parts outside the CDR3, is DVKVTQSSRYLVKRTGEKVFLECVQDMDHENMFWYRQDPGLGLRLIYFSYDVKMKEKGDIPEGYSVSREKKERFSLILESASTNQTSMYLCATNSVTSGNEQFFGPGTRLTVL.

The J gene is TRBJ2-7, the V gene TRBV7-6, with D unresolved. V was clipped by 4 bases and J by 0 bases, with 10 bases between them. The CDR3 contains 14 residues. Germline CDR1 reads SGHVS; CDR2 reads FNYEAQ. The CDR3 nucleotides read TGTGCCAGCAGCTATGACACGAGCTCCTACGAGCAGTACTTC. This sequence encodes CASSYDTSSYEQYF.

Of note for this clonotype: One end of the junction is discordant with germline, which a read error may explain. The gene calls are TRBV2 and TRBJ1-1, with 10 positions matching TRBD1. CDR3 length equals 15 residues. The germline V gene has CDR1 SNHLY and CDR2 FYNNEI. The CDR3 sequence: CAGSRTGGMNTEAFF. Written as DNA, the CDR3 is TGTGCCGGCAGTCGGACAGGGGGAATGAACACTGAAGCTTTCTTT.

This clonotype was seen only a few times. The chain couples TRBV10-3 to TRBJ1-1; 8 nucleotides match TRBD1. With V trimmed by 5 bases and J by 3 bases, 5 bases remained unmatched. This CDR3 contains 14 residues. The germline gives CDR1 ENHRY, CDR2 SYGVKD. Here the CDR3 DNA reads TGTGCCATCAGTAAGACAGGGGCCGACACTGAAGCTTTCTTT. Translated, it gives CAISKTGADTEAFF.

The chain couples TRBV20-1 to TRBJ2-6; TRBD1 is a possible D gene (6 bases). Germline values: CDR1 DFQATT, CDR2 SNEGSKA (reference sequence). V was shortened by 0 bases and J by 2 bases, with 17 bases between the two germline ends. This CDR3 is built from 18 residues. Here the CDR3 reads CSARDTTGSFTGANVLTF. The CDR3 DNA sequence: TGCAGTGCTAGAGATACGACAGGTTCATTCACTGGGGCCAACGTCCTGACTTTC.

This clonotype came up a few times. The CDR3 region is CASSRLFQETQYF. In DNA, the CDR3 is TGCGCCAGCAGCCGACTGTTTCAAGAGACCCAGTACTTC. V and J are TRBV4-1 and TRBJ2-5; D gene unclear. CDR1 is MGHRA, CDR2 YSYEKL, per germline. The CDR3 is made up of 13 amino acids. Trimming stripped 4 bases from V and 2 bases from J, with 8 bases between.

This clonotype was found a few times. The chain links TRBV12-3 or TRBV12-4 to TRBJ2-1, with 10 bases aligning to TRBD2. The V segment lost 3 bases and the J segment 6 bases; nucleotides outside the gene matches: 8. CDR3 length equals 16 residues. DNA for the CDR3: TGTGCCAGCAGTTTGAAGCGGGGGGGCCGGTCCAATGAGCAGTTCTTC. It translates to CASSLKRGGRSNEQFF.

The gene calls are TRBV4-3 and TRBJ2-1; TRBD1 matches at 7 bases. The CDR3 runs to 13 residues. V gave up 4 bases and J gave up 10 bases; unmatched junction bases: 7. CDR1 LGHNA and CDR2 YSLEER come from the germline V gene. This CDR3 is CASSRQGRVEQFF. The CDR3 nucleotides are TGCGCCAGCAGCCGACAGGGACGTGTGGAGCAGTTCTTC.

This clonotype was counted a few times. V and J are TRBV11-2 and TRBJ2-5; 12 positions agree with TRBD2. Germline assignment: CDR1 SGHAT and CDR2 FQNNGV. V shed 4 bases and J 2 bases; nucleotides not matched to a gene: 5. This CDR3 contains 16 residues. CDR3 DNA: TGTGCCAGCAGCTCCGGGACTAGCGGGTTTCAAGAGACCCAGTACTTC. Amino acid sequence: CASSSGTSGFQETQYF.

This chain connects TRBV4-3 to TRBJ2-5; D unresolved. The germline V gene has CDR1 LGHNA and CDR2 YSLEER. V lost 8 bases to trimming and J lost 0 bases, with 19 bases between them. The CDR3 sequence is 16 residues long. The CDR3 protein is CASPVCQNHHQETQYF. CDR3 DNA: TGCGCCAGCCCTGTCTGCCAGAACCACCACCAAGAGACCCAGTACTTC.

This clonotype was detected only a few times. The CDR3, as DNA: TGTGCCACCAGAAGTGGAGGTAGCACAGATACGCAGTATTTT. Translation gives CATRSGGSTDTQYF. The chain has TRBV15 and TRBJ2-3; D is perhaps TRBD2 (5 bases). CDR1 is LNHNV and CDR2 is YYDKDF in the germline V gene (reference sequence). This CDR3 has 14 amino acids. V lost 6 bases and J 0 bases, leaving 10 bases between the germline ends.

This chain joins TRBV7-9 and TRBJ2-3; D possibly matches TRBD1 or TRBD2 (5 bases each). The V end lost 5 bases, the J end lost 1 base, and 10 bases lay between the germline ends. Germline CDR1 is SEHNR and CDR2 is FQNEAQ (reference sequence). This CDR3 is 14 amino acids long. CDR3 loop: CASSRGPGTDTQYF. Here the CDR3 DNA reads TGTGCCAGCAGCCGGGGCCCCGGCACAGATACGCAGTATTTT. The full variable domain, in which reference TRBV7-9 and TRBJ2-3 provide the parts outside the CDR3, is DTGVSQNPRHKITKRGQNVTFRCDPISEHNRLYWYRQTLGQGPEFLTYFQNEAQLEKSRLLSDRFSAERPKGSFSTLEIQRTEQGDSAMYLCASSRGPGTDTQYFGPGTRLTVL.

The chain is built from TRBV20-1 and TRBJ1-1; TRBD1 matches 7 bases. Germline V lookup: CDR1 DFQATT, CDR2 SNEGSKA (reference sequence). V dropped 1 base and J dropped 6; count of bases not matched to a gene: 8. The CDR3 length is 14 residues. CDR3 in DNA: TGCAGTGCTAGAGGAGTCAGGGGGGTGGCTGAAGCTTTCTTT. It translates to CSARGVRGVAEAFF.